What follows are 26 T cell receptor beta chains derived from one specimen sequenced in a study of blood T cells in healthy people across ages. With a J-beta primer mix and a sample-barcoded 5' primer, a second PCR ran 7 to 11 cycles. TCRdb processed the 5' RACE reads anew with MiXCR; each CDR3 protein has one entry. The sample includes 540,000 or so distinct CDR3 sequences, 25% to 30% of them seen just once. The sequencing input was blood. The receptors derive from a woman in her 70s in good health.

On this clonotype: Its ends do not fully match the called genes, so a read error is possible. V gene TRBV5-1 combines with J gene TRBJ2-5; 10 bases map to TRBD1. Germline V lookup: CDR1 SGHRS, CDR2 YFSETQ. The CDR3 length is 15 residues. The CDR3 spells CASRLDRGYQETQYF. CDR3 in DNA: TGCGCCAGCAGGTTGGACAGGGGGTACCAAGAGACCCAGTACTTC.

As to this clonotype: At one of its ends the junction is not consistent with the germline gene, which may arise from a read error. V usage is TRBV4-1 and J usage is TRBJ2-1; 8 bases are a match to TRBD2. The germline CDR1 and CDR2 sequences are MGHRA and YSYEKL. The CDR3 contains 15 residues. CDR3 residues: CASSQSGGRYNEQLF. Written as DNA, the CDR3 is TGCGCCAGCAGCCAAAGCGGGGGAAGGTACAATGAGCAGCTCTTC.

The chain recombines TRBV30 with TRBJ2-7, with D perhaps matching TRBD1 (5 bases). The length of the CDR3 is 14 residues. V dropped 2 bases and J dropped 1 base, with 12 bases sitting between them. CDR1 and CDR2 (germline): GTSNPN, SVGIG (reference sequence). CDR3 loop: CAWSFGRQSYEQYF. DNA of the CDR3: TGTGCCTGGAGTTTCGGCCGACAGTCCTACGAGCAGTACTTC.

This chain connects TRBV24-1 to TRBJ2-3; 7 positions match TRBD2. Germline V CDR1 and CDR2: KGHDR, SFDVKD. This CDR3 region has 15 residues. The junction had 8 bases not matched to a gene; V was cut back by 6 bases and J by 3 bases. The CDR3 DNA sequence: TGTGCCACCAGTTTGGCGGGAGCCGTAACAGATACGCAGTATTTT. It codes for CATSLAGAVTDTQYF.

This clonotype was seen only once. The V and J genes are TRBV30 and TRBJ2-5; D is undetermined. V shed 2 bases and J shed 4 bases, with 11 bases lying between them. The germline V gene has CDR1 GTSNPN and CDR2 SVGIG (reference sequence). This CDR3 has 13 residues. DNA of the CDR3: TGTGCCTGGAGTCAAGGGATTGTAGAGACCCAGTACTTC. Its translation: CAWSQGIVETQYF.

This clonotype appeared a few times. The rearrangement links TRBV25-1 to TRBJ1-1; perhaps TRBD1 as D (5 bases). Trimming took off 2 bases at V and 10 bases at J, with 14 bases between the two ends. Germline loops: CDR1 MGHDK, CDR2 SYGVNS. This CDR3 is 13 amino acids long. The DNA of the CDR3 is TGTGCCAGCAGTGAACTATCCGGGGGTATAGCTTTCTTT. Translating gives CASSELSGGIAFF.

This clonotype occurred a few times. The CDR3 DNA is TGTGCCAGCTCGACCGGACAGACGGAGACCCAGTACTTC. It codes for CASSTGQTETQYF. The chain combines TRBV18 with TRBJ2-5, with a tentative D call TRBD1 (6 bases). Per the germline V gene, CDR1 is KGHSH and CDR2 is LQKENI. The CDR3 contains 13 residues. Trimming left V 6 bases short and J 5 bases short, with 13 bases between.

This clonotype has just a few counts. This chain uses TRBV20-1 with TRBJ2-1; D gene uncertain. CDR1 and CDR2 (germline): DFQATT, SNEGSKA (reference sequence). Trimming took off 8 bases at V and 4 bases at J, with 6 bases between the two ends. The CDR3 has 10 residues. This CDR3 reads CSLLYNEQFF. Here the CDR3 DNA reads TGCAGTCTATTGTACAATGAGCAGTTCTTC.

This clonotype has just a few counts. The CDR3 DNA reads as TGTGCCAGCAGTCGGGACAGGGGGCTAACCTCTGGGGCCAACGTCCTGACTTTC. It yields the protein CASSRDRGLTSGANVLTF. This rearrangement joins TRBV27 to TRBJ2-6; TRBD1 matches at 12 bases. V lost 5 bases to trimming and J lost 0 bases; unmatched junction nucleotides: 5. Germline V CDR1 and CDR2: MNHEY, SMNVEV (reference sequence). CDR3 length: 18 amino acids.

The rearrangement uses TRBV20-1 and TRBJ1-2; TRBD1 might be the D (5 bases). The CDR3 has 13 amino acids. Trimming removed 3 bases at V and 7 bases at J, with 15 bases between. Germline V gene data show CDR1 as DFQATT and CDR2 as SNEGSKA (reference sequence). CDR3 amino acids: CSASLLARGGYTF. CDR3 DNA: TGCAGTGCTAGTCTCCTGGCTAGGGGTGGCTACACCTTC.

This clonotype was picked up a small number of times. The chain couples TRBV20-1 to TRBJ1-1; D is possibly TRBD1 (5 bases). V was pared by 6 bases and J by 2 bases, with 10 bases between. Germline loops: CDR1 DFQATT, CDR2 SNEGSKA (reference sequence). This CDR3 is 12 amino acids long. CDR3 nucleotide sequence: TGCAGTGCCAAGGGGCGTAACACTGAAGCTTTCTTT. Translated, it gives CSAKGRNTEAFF.

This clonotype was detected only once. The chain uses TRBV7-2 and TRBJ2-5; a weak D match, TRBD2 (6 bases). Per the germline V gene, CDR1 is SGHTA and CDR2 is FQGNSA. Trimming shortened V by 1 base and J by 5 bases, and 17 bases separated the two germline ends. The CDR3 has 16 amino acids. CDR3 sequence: CASSLGPPRGIETQYF. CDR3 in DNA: TGTGCCAGCAGCTTAGGACCGCCCCGCGGGATTGAGACCCAGTACTTC.

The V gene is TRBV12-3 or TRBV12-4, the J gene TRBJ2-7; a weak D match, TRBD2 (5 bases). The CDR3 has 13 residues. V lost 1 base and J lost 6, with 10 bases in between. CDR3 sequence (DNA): TGTGCCAGCAGTTTAGGGGAGCTTGGCGAGCAGTACTTC. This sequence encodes CASSLGELGEQYF.

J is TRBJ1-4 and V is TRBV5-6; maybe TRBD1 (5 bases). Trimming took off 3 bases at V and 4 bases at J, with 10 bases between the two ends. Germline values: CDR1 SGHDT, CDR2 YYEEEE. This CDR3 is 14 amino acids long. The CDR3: CASSWGGINEKLFF. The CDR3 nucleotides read TGTGCCAGCAGCTGGGGGGGGATTAATGAAAAACTGTTTTTT.

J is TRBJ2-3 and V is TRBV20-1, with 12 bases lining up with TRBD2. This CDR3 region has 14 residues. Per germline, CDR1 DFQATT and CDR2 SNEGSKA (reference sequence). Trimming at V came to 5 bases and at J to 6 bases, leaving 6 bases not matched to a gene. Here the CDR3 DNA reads TGCAGTGCTGGGGATCTAGCGGGGGGGGATACGCAGTATTTT. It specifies CSAGDLAGGDTQYF.

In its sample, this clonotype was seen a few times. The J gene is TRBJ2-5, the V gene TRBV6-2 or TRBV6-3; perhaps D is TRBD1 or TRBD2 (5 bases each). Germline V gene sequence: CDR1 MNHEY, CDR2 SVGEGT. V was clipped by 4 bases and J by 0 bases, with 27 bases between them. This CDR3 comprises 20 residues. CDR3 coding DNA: TGTGCCAGCAGTTCCGAACTCAGACGGGGCACCCACCCGTACCAAGAGACCCAGTACTTC. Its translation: CASSSELRRGTHPYQETQYF.

The CDR3 protein is CSVEGHLRGVGGYTF. The DNA for the CDR3 is TGCAGCGTTGAAGGCCACCTCCGGGGGGTTGGTGGCTACACCTTC. The chain is built from TRBV29-1 and TRBJ1-2, with a tentative D call TRBD1 (5 bases). CDR3 length equals 15 residues. Per germline, CDR1 SQVTM and CDR2 ANQGSEA. V lost 1 base and J lost 7, with 19 bases in between.

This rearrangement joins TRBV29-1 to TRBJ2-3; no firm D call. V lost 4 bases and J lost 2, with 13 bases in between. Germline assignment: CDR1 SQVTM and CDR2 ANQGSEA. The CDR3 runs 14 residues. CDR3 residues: CSVGSRLNTDTQYF. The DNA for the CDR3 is TGCAGCGTTGGTAGTAGACTTAACACAGATACGCAGTATTTT.

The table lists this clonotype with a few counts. The CDR3 DNA is TGTGCCAGCAGTTTATCGAAAGGAAGAGGTGGCTACACCTTC. Its protein is CASSLSKGRGGYTF. The chain couples TRBV27 to TRBJ1-2; D not resolved. Trimming took 0 bases from V and 7 from J, leaving 12 bases between them. Germline V lookup: CDR1 MNHEY, CDR2 SMNVEV (reference sequence). The CDR3 consists of 14 residues.

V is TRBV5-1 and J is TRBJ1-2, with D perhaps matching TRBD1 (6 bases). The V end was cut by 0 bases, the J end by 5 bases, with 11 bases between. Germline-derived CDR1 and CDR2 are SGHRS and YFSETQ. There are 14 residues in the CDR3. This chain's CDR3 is CASSLAVRGYGYTF. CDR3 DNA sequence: TGCGCCAGCAGCTTGGCCGTAAGGGGGTATGGCTACACCTTC.

The CDR3 protein is CSASIQGLTDTQYF. As DNA, the CDR3 is TGCAGTGCTAGTATCCAGGGACTCACAGATACGCAGTATTTT. This chain links TRBV20-1 with TRBJ2-3, with D possibly matching TRBD2 (6 bases). Germline V gives CDR1 DFQATT, CDR2 SNEGSKA (reference sequence). This CDR3 is 14 amino acids long. V gave up 3 bases and J gave up 2 bases, with 12 bases separating them.

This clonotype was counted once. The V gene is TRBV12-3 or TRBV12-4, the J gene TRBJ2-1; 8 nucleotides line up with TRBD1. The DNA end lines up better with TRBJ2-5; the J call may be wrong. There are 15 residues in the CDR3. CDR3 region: CASSLVQGVRGTQYF. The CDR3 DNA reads TGTGCCAGCAGTTTAGTACAGGGGGTAAGGGGGACCCAGTACTTC.

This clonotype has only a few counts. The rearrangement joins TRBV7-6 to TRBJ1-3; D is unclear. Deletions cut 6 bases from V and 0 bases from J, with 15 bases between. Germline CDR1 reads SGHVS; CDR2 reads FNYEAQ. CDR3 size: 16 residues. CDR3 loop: CASSLPPGFSGNTIYF. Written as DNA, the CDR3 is TGTGCCAGCAGTTTGCCCCCGGGATTCTCTGGAAACACCATATATTTT.

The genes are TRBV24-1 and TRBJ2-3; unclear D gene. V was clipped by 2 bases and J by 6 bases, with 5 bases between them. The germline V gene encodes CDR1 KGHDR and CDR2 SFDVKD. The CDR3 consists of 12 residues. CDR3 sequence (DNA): TGTGCCACCAGTGATTCGCCCGATACGCAGTATTTT. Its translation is CATSDSPDTQYF.

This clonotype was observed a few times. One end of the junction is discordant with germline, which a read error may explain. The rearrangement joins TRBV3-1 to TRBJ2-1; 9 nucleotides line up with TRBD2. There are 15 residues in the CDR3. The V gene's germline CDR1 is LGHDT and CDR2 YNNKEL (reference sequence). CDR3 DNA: TGTGCCTGCAGCCCTTCAGCGGGGGGATACAATGAGCAGTTCTTC. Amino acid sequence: CACSPSAGGYNEQFF.

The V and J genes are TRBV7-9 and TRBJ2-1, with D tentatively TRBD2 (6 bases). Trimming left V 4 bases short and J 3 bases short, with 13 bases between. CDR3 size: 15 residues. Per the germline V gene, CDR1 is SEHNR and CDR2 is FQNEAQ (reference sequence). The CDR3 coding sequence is TGTGCCAGCAGCTCCCCGGGGGAGGTCTACAATGAGCAGTTCTTC. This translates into CASSSPGEVYNEQFF.